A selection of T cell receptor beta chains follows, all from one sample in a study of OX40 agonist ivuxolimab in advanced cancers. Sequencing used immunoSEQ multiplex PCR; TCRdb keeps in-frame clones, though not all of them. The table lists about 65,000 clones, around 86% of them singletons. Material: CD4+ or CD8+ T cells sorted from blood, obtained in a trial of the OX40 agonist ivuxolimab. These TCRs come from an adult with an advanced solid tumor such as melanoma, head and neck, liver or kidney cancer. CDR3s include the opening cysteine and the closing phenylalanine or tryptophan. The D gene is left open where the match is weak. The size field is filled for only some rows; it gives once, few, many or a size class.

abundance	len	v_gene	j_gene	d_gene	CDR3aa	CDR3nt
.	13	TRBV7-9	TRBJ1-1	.	CASARVGNTEAFF	TGTGCCAGCGCCAGAGTGGGGAACACTGAAGCTTTCTTT
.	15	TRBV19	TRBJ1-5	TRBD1	CASSIPTGVNQPQHF	TGTGCCAGTAGTATCCCGACAGGGGTCAATCAGCCCCAGCATTTT
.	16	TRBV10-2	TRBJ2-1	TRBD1	CASSVTGGAGGNEQFF	TGCGCCAGCAGTGTGACAGGGGGCGCGGGTGGCAATGAGCAGTTCTTC
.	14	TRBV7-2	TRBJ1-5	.	CASGGGQANQPQHF	TGTGCCAGCGGGGGGGGCCAGGCTAATCAGCCCCAGCATTTT
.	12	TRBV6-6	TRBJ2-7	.	CASSPGVDEQYF	TGTGCCAGCAGCCCGGGGGTAGACGAGCAGTACTTC
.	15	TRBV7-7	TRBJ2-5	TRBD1	CASSLVGQGAETQYF	TGTGCCAGCAGCTTAGTAGGACAGGGGGCTGAGACCCAGTACTTC
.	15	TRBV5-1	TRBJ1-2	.	CASSSEGVQDYGYTF	TGCGCCAGCAGCTCCGAGGGGGTTCAAGACTATGGCTACACCTTC
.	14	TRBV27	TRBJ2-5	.	CASSGPGWGETQYF	TGTGCCAGCAGTGGACCCGGTTGGGGAGAGACCCAGTACTTC
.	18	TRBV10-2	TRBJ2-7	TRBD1	CASSESGGAGTGRYEQYF	TGCGCCAGCAGTGAGTCGGGAGGTGCGGGGACAGGGCGGTACGAGCAGTACTTC
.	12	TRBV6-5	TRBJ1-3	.	CASKGVGNTIYF	TGTGCCAGCAAAGGGGTAGGAAACACCATATATTTT
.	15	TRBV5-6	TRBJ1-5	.	CASRRRGLGNQPQHF	TGTGCCAGCCGTCGACGGGGTTTGGGGAATCAGCCCCAGCATTTT
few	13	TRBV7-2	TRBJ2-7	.	CASSYGTFYEQYF	TGTGCCAGCAGCTATGGGACATTTTACGAGCAGTACTTC
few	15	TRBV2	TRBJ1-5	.	CASSAAGNSNQPQHF	TGTGCCAGCAGTGCGGCAGGGAACAGCAATCAGCCCCAGCATTTT
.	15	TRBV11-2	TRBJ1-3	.	CASSFNDRSRNTIYF	TGTGCCAGCAGCTTCAATGACAGATCGAGAAACACCATATATTTT
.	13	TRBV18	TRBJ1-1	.	CASSPLGHTEAFF	TGTGCCAGCTCACCATTGGGGCACACTGAAGCTTTCTTT
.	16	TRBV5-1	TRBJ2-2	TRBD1	CASSPGQGTNTGELFF	TGCGCCAGCAGCCCCGGACAGGGCACGAACACCGGGGAGCTGTTTTTT
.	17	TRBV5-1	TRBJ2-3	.	CASRVGQGISSTDTQYF	TGCGCCAGCCGGGTGGGGCAGGGGATAAGTAGCACAGATACGCAGTATTTT
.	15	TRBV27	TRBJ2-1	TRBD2	CASSFLAGAYNEQFF	TGTGCCAGCAGTTTCTTAGCGGGGGCGTACAATGAGCAGTTCTTC
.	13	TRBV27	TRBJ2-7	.	CASGRGLASEQYF	TGTGCCAGCGGCCGGGGTCTCGCCAGCGAGCAGTACTTC
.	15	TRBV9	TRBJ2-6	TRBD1	CASSARGPGANVLTF	TGTGCCAGCAGCGCCAGGGGGCCTGGGGCCAACGTCCTGACTTTC
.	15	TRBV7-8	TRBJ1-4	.	CASSLAQGRGEKLFF	TGTGCCAGCAGCTTAGCGCAGGGCCGGGGGGAAAAACTGTTTTTT
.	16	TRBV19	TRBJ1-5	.	CASSIVIVAPGQPQHF	TGTGCCAGTAGTATCGTTATCGTCGCCCCCGGTCAGCCCCAGCATTTT
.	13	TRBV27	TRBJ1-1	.	CASRLLGGTEAFF	TGTGCCAGCAGACTCTTGGGTGGCACTGAAGCTTTCTTT
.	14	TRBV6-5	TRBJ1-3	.	CASSLNSGVNTIYF	TGTGCCAGCAGTCTCAACAGCGGAGTCAACACCATATATTTT
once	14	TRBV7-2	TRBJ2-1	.	CASSVIRVGNEQFF	TGTGCCAGCAGCGTTATCAGGGTAGGAAATGAGCAGTTCTTC
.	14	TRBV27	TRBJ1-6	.	CASRYSGQNSPLHF	TGTGCCAGCAGATATTCAGGACAGAATTCACCCCTCCACTTT
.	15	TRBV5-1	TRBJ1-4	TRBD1	CASSLTGANNEKLFF	TGCGCCAGCAGCTTGACAGGGGCGAATAATGAAAAACTGTTTTTT
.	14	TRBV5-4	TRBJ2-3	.	CASSFRRDTDTQYF	TGTGCCAGCAGCTTCAGGCGGGATACAGATACGCAGTATTTT
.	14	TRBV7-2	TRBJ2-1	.	CASSLTGGGSEQFF	TGTGCCAGCAGCTTGACAGGAGGAGGGAGTGAGCAGTTCTTC
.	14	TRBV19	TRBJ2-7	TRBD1	CASNQPGQGNEQYF	TGTGCCAGTAACCAACCGGGACAGGGAAACGAGCAGTACTTC
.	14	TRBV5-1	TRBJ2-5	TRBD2	CASSLGTNQETQYF	TGCGCCAGCAGCCTAGGGACTAACCAAGAGACCCAGTACTTC
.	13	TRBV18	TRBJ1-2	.	CASSHKSGYGYTF	TGTGCCAGCTCACACAAGAGCGGCTATGGCTACACCTTC
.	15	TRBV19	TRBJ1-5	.	CASSTPQGPSQPQHF	TGTGCCAGTAGTACACCACAGGGACCCAGTCAGCCCCAGCATTTT
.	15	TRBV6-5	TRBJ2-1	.	CASSYERHSYNEQFF	TGTGCCAGCAGTTACGAGCGGCACTCCTACAATGAGCAGTTCTTC
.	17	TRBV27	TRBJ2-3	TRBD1	CASSPPTGGISTDTQYF	TGTGCCAGCAGTCCCCCGACAGGGGGGATTAGCACAGATACGCAGTATTTT
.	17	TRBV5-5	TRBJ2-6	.	CASSLASVLSGANVLTF	TGTGCCAGCAGCTTGGCCTCGGTCCTCTCTGGGGCCAACGTCCTGACTTTC
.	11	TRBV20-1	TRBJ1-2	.	CSARSSMSYTF	TGCAGTGCTAGAAGTTCTATGAGCTACACCTTC
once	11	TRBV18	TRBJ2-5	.	CASSTGETQYF	TGTGCCAGCTCCACCGGGGAGACCCAGTACTTC
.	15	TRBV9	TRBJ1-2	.	CASSVVTAYNYGYTF	TGTGCCAGCAGCGTAGTTACAGCTTATAACTATGGCTACACCTTC
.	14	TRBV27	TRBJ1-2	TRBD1	CASSPTGGNYGYTF	TGTGCCAGCAGTCCGACAGGGGGCAACTATGGCTACACCTTC
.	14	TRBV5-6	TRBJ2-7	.	CASSPAGGFYEQYF	TGTGCCAGCAGCCCGGCCGGGGGTTTCTACGAGCAGTACTTC
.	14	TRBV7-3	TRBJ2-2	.	CASSLSRGNGELFF	TGTGCCAGCAGCCTCAGCAGGGGTAACGGGGAGCTGTTTTTT